The clone carrying this TCR beta chain was seen a few times. Its antigen is undetermined. Trimming pared 2 bases from V and 0 bases from J, leaving 6 bases between. The CDR3 length is 14 residues. TCRdb used MiXCR to reprocess the 5' RACE reads, holding one entry per CDR3 protein. The table records tens of thousands of distinct CDR3 sequences, around 10% of them present only once. This sample was included in a study of T-cell memory formation after mild COVID-19. The study, taken as a whole, reports: Later expanders leaned toward CD4+, whereas clones contracting from day 15 to 85 were balanced CD4/CD8.

This chain links TRBV12-3 or TRBV12-4 with TRBJ2-3; D gene uncertain. Material for sequencing was PBMCs or a T cell subset sorted from them (not recorded which). This clonotype originated in a man aged 18 to 29 who had mild COVID-19 (a few samples of this study predate the infection). Cell type and time point are not known. CDR3 protein: CASSLLASTDTQYF. CDR3 coding DNA: TGTGCCAGCAGTTTACTGGCTAGCACAGATACGCAGTATTTT.